The present T cell receptor beta chain was sequenced within a study of technical replicates of blood from a few donors. There are 16 residues in the CDR3. Profiled with immunoSEQ multiplex PCR; TCRdb holds only in-frame clones, not every one. The data contain around 58,000 clones, 85% to 90% of them singletons. The chain carries TRBV12-1 and TRBJ2-7; the table's D call, TRBD1, has no DNA check behind it. TRBV12-1 is a pseudogene. The receptor was derived from a human donor in good health. Some clones in this sample may be carry-over from other donors' samples. Source material: PBMCs. In DNA, the CDR3 is TGTGCCAGCACCCTTCTGGGACATGGCCCTTTCTACGAGCAGTACTTC. Protein sequence: CASTLLGHGPFYEQYF.